This T cell receptor beta chain came from a study of OX40 agonist ivuxolimab in advanced cancers. Study-level findings and limits: Clonal expansion from baseline to week 6 occurred in both CD4+ and CD8+ T cells.

To note about this clone: Its antigen is currently unknown.

The V gene's germline CDR1 is MGHRA and CDR2 YSYEKL. The CDR3 sequence is 14 residues long. Unmatched junction bases numbered 6, after V lost 1 base and J lost 6 bases. Some clones are missing from TCRdb's copy, which holds only in-frame ones; the method was immunoSEQ multiplex PCR. The sample has roughly 60,000 clones, 84% seen once. The chain is built from TRBV4-1 and TRBJ2-7; 7 positions agree with TRBD2. Sequences were derived from CD4+ or CD8+ T cells sorted from blood, sampled in a trial of the OX40 agonist ivuxolimab. This clonotype was obtained from an adult with an advanced solid tumor such as melanoma, head and neck, liver or kidney cancer. The CDR3 region is CASSQARGGLEQYF. CDR3 nucleotide sequence: TGCGCCAGCAGCCAAGCGAGGGGAGGGCTCGAGCAGTACTTC.